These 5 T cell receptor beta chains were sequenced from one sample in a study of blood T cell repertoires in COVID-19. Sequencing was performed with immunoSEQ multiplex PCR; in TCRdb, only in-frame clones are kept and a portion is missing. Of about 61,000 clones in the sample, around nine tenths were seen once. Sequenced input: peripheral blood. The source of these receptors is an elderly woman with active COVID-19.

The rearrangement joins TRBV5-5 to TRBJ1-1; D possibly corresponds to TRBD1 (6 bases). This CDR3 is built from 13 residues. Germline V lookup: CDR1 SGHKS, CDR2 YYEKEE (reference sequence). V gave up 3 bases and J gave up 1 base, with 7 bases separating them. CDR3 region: CASSSQGNTEAFF. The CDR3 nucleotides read TGTGCCAGCAGCTCACAGGGGAACACTGAAGCTTTCTTT. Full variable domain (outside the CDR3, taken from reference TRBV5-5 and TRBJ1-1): DAGVTQSPTHLIKTRGQQVTLRCSPISGHKSVSWYQQVLGQGPQFIFQYYEKEERGRGNFPDRFSARQFPNYSSELNVNALLLGDSALYLCASSSQGNTEAFFGQGTRLTVV.

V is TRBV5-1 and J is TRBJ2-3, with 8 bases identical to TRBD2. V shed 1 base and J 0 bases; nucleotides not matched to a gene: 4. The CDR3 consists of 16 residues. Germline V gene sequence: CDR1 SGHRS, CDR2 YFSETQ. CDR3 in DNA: TGCGCCAGCAGCTTGAGGCCTAGCGGGAGCACAGATACGCAGTATTTT. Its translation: CASSLRPSGSTDTQYF.

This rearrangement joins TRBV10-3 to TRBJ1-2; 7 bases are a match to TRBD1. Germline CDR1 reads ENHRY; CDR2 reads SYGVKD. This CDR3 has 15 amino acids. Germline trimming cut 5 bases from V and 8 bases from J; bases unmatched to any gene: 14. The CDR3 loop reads CAISPSPETGRGYTF. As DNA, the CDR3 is TGTGCCATCAGTCCCAGTCCCGAGACAGGGAGGGGCTACACCTTC.

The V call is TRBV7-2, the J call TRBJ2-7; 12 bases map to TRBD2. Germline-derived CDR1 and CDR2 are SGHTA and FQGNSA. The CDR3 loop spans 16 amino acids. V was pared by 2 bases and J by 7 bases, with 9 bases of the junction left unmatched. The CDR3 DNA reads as TGTGCCAGCAGCTTAACGGCTAGCGGGGGGGCCGGGGAGCAGTACTTC. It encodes CASSLTASGGAGEQYF.

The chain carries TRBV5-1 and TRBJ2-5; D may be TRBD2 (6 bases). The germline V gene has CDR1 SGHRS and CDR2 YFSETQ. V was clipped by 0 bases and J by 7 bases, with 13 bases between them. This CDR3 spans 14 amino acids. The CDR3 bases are TGCGCCAGCAGCTTGGCCGGGACTGGCTGGACCCAGTACTTC. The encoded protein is CASSLAGTGWTQYF.